A selection of T cell receptor beta chains follows, all from one sample in a study of blood T cells in healthy people across ages. MiXCR, applied by TCRdb to the 5' RACE reads, yields one record per CDR3 protein. The table has about 1.5 million distinct CDR3 sequences, roughly 40% seen once; the top ten hold roughly 7.7%. Sequenced sample: blood. The receptors here all came from a woman under 30 in good health. CDR3s include the opening cysteine and the closing phenylalanine or tryptophan. A D gene is named only where the DNA matches it firmly. Clone size is shown for a subset of rows, as once, few, many or a class of expanded clone.

CDR3 length: 16; J gene: TRBJ2-1; D gene: TRBD1; clone size: few; V gene: TRBV5-1; CDR3 protein: CASSSTTGGIYNEQFF; CDR3 DNA: TGCGCCAGCAGCTCTACCACAGGGGGCATCTACAATGAGCAGTTCTTC
CDR3 length: 14; J gene: TRBJ2-1; D gene: TRBD2; clone size: .; V gene: TRBV6-2/TRBV6-3; CDR3 protein: CASIGTSGLNEQFF; CDR3 DNA: TGTGCCAGCATAGGGACTAGCGGTTTGAATGAGCAGTTCTTC
CDR3 length: 16; J gene: TRBJ2-7; D gene: TRBD2; clone size: .; V gene: TRBV29-1; CDR3 protein: CSVEGLLAGEKYEQYF; CDR3 DNA: TGCAGCGTTGAAGGGTTATTAGCGGGAGAAAAATACGAGCAGTACTTC
CDR3 length: 14; J gene: TRBJ1-1; D gene: TRBD1; clone size: .; V gene: TRBV6-5; CDR3 protein: CASNKYGGQGQAFF; CDR3 DNA: TGTGCCAGCAACAAATATGGGGGACAGGGTCAAGCTTTCTTT
CDR3 length: 15; J gene: TRBJ2-7; D gene: TRBD2; clone size: few; V gene: TRBV4-2; CDR3 protein: CASSPSRRGVYEQYF; CDR3 DNA: TGTGCCAGCAGCCCCTCCCGCCGGGGGGTTTACGAGCAGTACTTC
CDR3 length: 12; J gene: TRBJ2-7; D gene: .; clone size: .; V gene: TRBV12-3/TRBV12-4; CDR3 protein: CASGGRGHEQYF; CDR3 DNA: TGTGCCAGCGGTGGCCGGGGCCACGAGCAGTACTTC
CDR3 length: 14; J gene: TRBJ2-5; D gene: TRBD1; clone size: few; V gene: TRBV5-1; CDR3 protein: CASSLQGVGETQYF; CDR3 DNA: TGCGCCAGCAGCTTACAGGGGGTAGGAGAGACCCAGTACTTC
CDR3 length: 16; J gene: TRBJ1-4; D gene: .; clone size: .; V gene: TRBV3-1; CDR3 protein: CASSQDGEGVSEKLFF; CDR3 DNA: TGTGCCAGCAGCCAAGATGGTGAGGGGGTTTCTGAAAAACTGTTTTTT
CDR3 length: 15; J gene: TRBJ2-1; D gene: TRBD2; clone size: .; V gene: TRBV25-1; CDR3 protein: CASSEYRAGGNEQFF; CDR3 DNA: TGTGCCAGCAGTGAATATCGGGCGGGGGGCAATGAGCAGTTCTTC
CDR3 length: 13; J gene: TRBJ1-1; D gene: .; clone size: many; V gene: TRBV6-5; CDR3 protein: CASSPRGNTEAFF; CDR3 DNA: TGTGCCAGCAGTCCTAGGGGGAACACTGAAGCTTTCTTT
CDR3 length: 13; J gene: TRBJ1-5; D gene: .; clone size: .; V gene: TRBV30; CDR3 protein: CAWGAENNQPQHF; CDR3 DNA: TGTGCCTGGGGGGCAGAAAACAATCAGCCCCAGCATTTT
CDR3 length: 17; J gene: TRBJ2-2; D gene: TRBD1; clone size: .; V gene: TRBV7-7; CDR3 protein: CASSLDEDRAHTGELFF; CDR3 DNA: TGTGCTAGCAGCTTAGACGAGGACAGGGCGCACACCGGGGAGCTGTTTTTT
CDR3 length: 15; J gene: TRBJ2-4; D gene: TRBD1; clone size: few; V gene: TRBV30; CDR3 protein: CARAPGQLAKNIQYF; CDR3 DNA: TGTGCCCGAGCACCGGGACAGTTAGCCAAAAACATTCAGTACTTC
CDR3 length: 15; J gene: TRBJ2-1; D gene: TRBD2; clone size: .; V gene: TRBV5-1; CDR3 protein: CASSFTSGVYNEQFF; CDR3 DNA: TGCGCCAGCAGCTTTACTAGCGGGGTTTACAATGAGCAGTTCTTC
CDR3 length: 15; J gene: TRBJ2-7; D gene: TRBD2; clone size: .; V gene: TRBV29-1; CDR3 protein: CSVEPQRGAYNEQYF; CDR3 DNA: TGCAGCGTTGAACCCCAGCGGGGAGCCTACAATGAGCAGTACTTC
CDR3 length: 16; J gene: TRBJ1-2; D gene: TRBD1; clone size: .; V gene: TRBV12-3/TRBV12-4; CDR3 protein: CANLRRYPPTGEGYTF; CDR3 DNA: TGTGCCAACCTACGAAGATACCCACCGACAGGGGAGGGCTACACCTTC
CDR3 length: 14; J gene: TRBJ1-1; D gene: .; clone size: .; V gene: TRBV20-1; CDR3 protein: CSAGAGGGNTEAFF; CDR3 DNA: TGCAGTGCTGGGGCCGGGGGCGGGAACACTGAAGCTTTCTTT
CDR3 length: 14; J gene: TRBJ1-2; D gene: .; clone size: .; V gene: TRBV3-1; CDR3 protein: CASSQDGAGYGYTF; CDR3 DNA: TGTGCCAGCAGCCAAGACGGTGCAGGCTATGGCTACACCTTC
CDR3 length: 16; J gene: TRBJ2-2; D gene: .; clone size: .; V gene: TRBV3-1; CDR3 protein: CASSQDTGPYTGELFF; CDR3 DNA: TGTGCCAGCAGCCAAGACACGGGGCCATACACCGGGGAGCTGTTTTTT
CDR3 length: 10; J gene: TRBJ2-1; D gene: .; clone size: .; V gene: TRBV20-1; CDR3 protein: CSASENEQFF; CDR3 DNA: TGCAGTGCTAGTGAGAATGAGCAGTTCTTC
CDR3 length: 16; J gene: TRBJ1-5; D gene: TRBD1; clone size: .; V gene: TRBV19; CDR3 protein: CASSRQGANSNQPQHF; CDR3 DNA: TGTGCCAGTAGTAGACAGGGGGCGAATAGTAATCAGCCCCAGCATTTT
CDR3 length: 15; J gene: TRBJ2-1; D gene: TRBD1; clone size: .; V gene: TRBV5-1; CDR3 protein: CASSFTDRGLNEQFF; CDR3 DNA: TGCGCCAGCAGCTTCACGGACAGGGGGCTCAATGAGCAGTTCTTC
CDR3 length: 11; J gene: TRBJ2-1; D gene: .; clone size: .; V gene: TRBV30; CDR3 protein: CAWSVEDEQFF; CDR3 DNA: TGTGCCTGGAGTGTAGAAGATGAGCAGTTCTTC